The 3 T cell receptor beta chains presented below share a single source sample, sequenced in a study of T-cell memory formation after mild COVID-19. TCRdb re-called the 5' RACE reads through MiXCR, storing one row per CDR3 protein. The sample consists of 550,000 to 600,000 distinct CDR3 sequences, approximately 21% of them appearing once. Sequencing input: PBMCs or a T cell subset sorted from them (not recorded which). Receptors were obtained from an adult woman who had mild COVID-19 (a few samples of this study predate the infection). Cell type and time point are not known.

This clonotype was seen a handful of times. The chain links TRBV6-5 to TRBJ1-1, with TRBD1 matching 8 bases. The J segment lost 13 bases and the V segment lost 3 bases, leaving 10 bases of the junction unmatched. The CDR3 runs to 13 residues. Germline V CDR1 and CDR2: MNHEY, SVGAGI. The CDR3 loop is CASSYALRGLDFF. The CDR3 nucleotides are TGTGCCAGCAGTTATGCACTCAGGGGGCTAGATTTCTTT.

The rearrangement joins TRBV27 to TRBJ2-1; 12 nucleotides match TRBD2. J gave up 9 bases and V 4 bases, and 7 bases lay outside the gene matches. From germline, CDR1 is MNHEY and CDR2 SMNVEV (reference sequence). The CDR3 covers 15 residues. CDR3 region: CASSSASGGAFEQFF. The CDR3 bases are TGTGCCAGCAGTTCTGCTAGCGGGGGGGCCTTTGAGCAGTTCTTC.

About this clonotype: At one boundary the junction diverges from the germline segment, which might be a read error. This chain connects TRBV7-9 to TRBJ2-7; 8 bases are shared with TRBD1. Germline V lookup: CDR1 SEHNR, CDR2 FQNEAQ (reference sequence). CDR3 length: 12 residues. CDR3 protein: CASSTGQAPQNF. CDR3 nucleotides: TGTGCCAGCAGCACGGGACAGGCTCCGCAAAACTTC.